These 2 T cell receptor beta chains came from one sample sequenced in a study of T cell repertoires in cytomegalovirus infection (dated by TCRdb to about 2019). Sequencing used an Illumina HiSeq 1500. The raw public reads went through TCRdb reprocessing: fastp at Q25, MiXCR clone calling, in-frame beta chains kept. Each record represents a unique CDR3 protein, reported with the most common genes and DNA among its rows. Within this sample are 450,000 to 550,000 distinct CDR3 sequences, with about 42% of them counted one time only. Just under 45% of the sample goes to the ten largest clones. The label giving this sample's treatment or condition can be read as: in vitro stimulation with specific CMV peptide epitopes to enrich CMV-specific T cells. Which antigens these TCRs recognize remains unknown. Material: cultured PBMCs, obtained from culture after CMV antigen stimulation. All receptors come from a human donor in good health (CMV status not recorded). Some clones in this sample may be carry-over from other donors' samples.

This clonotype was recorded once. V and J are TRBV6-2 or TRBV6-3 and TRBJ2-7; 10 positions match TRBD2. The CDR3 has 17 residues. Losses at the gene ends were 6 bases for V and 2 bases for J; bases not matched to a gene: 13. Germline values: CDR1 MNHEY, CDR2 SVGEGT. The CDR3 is CASRGRRGGLAAYEQYF. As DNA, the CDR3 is TGTGCCAGCAGAGGGCGACGCGGTGGACTAGCGGCCTACGAGCAGTACTTC.

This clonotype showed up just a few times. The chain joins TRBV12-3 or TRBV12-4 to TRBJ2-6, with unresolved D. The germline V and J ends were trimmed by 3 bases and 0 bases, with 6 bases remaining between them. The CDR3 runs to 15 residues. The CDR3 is CASSFMVSGANVLTF. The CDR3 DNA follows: TGTGCCAGCAGTTTCATGGTCTCTGGGGCCAACGTCCTGACTTTC.